Listed below are T cell receptor beta chains from one sample, sequenced in a study of control samples from healthy donors and cancer patients. Assay: immunoSEQ multiplex PCR; the TCRdb copy retains only in-frame clones and omits some. The sample includes roughly 120,000 clones, approximately 88% of them seen just once. The sequenced sample consisted of blood. The receptors stem from a man aged 35 to 55 in good health. CDR3s leave out the opening cysteine and the closing phenylalanine or tryptophan.

V gene	J gene	CDR3 protein
TRBV7-2	TRBJ1-2	ASSSMGGTGYGYT
TRBV7-8	TRBJ1-1	ASSPPTGTNTEAF
TRBV9	TRBJ1-1	ASSVTTMNTEAF
TRBV14	TRBJ2-3	ASSQMGSRADTQY
TRBV5-1	TRBJ1-2	ASSQREVDGYT
TRBV11-2	TRBJ1-5	ASSLVQGKYSNQPQH
TRBV5-4	TRBJ1-3	ASSEGQARGGNTIY
TRBV9	TRBJ2-7	ASSVDGTAGSY
TRBV7-9	TRBJ1-4	ASSQSRAANEKLF
TRBV27	TRBJ1-1	ASSLDYRGEAF
TRBV19	TRBJ2-1	ASSQAGGRNEQF
TRBV19	TRBJ1-1	ASSITSGPYSEAF
TRBV30	TRBJ1-1	AWSARGRGYTEAF
TRBV7-2	TRBJ2-5	ASSPSGGRETQY
TRBV5-1	TRBJ2-1	ASSFAGGTYNEQF
TRBV24-1	TRBJ1-2	ATSDGAGTGSRGYT
TRBV5-5	TRBJ1-1	ASSPDRGTEAF
TRBV6-4	TRBJ2-2	ASSDKETGELF
TRBV10-3	TRBJ2-7	AISGRTNPEYEQY
TRBV7-9	TRBJ1-2	ASRPGTVNYGYT
TRBV30	TRBJ1-3	AWSNGNSGNTIY
TRBV30	TRBJ1-4	AFRATLATNEKLF
TRBV24-1	TRBJ2-2	ATSDPGPTSSGELF
TRBV15	TRBJ2-3	ATSRDLGDTQY
TRBV7-9	TRBJ1-2	ASSGQGDGYT
TRBV11-1	TRBJ2-7	ASSPRDRGLYEQY
TRBV19	TRBJ1-4	ASSILQTNEKLF
TRBV7-6	TRBJ2-3	ASSSGTGTDTQY
TRBV29-1	TRBJ2-1	SSGQGARVEQF
TRBV11-3	TRBJ2-6	ASSSSSGANVLT
TRBV18	TRBJ2-6	ASSTQGSGANVLT
TRBV9	TRBJ1-3	ASSVGWRESSGNTIY
TRBV30	TRBJ2-1	ACPHRAPTNNEQF
TRBV7-9	TRBJ1-6	ASSLSDSPLH
TRBV7-2	TRBJ2-7	ASSLVSGQGTRYEQY
TRBV10-2	TRBJ1-2	ASSGFTGGDYGYT
TRBV18	TRBJ1-1	ASSPRGQGDEAF
TRBV6-6	TRBJ1-5	ASSYLQGFSNQPQH
TRBV18	TRBJ1-1	ASSRTGQGDTEAF
TRBV6-7	TRBJ2-7	ATSQGRGAYEQY
TRBV5-4	TRBJ2-5	ASSLGSGRETQY
TRBV7-2	TRBJ1-2	ASSPDTYGYT
TRBV24-1	TRBJ1-5	ATSAGTTNQPQH
TRBV25-1	TRBJ2-2	ASSPWTGPTGELF
TRBV4-1	TRBJ1-1	ASSQQKGQANEAF
TRBV7-9	TRBJ1-3	ASSSSGTSGNTIY
TRBV6-5	TRBJ1-2	ASIPLQGALVGYT
TRBV7-8	TRBJ1-5	ASSAEGFSNQPQH